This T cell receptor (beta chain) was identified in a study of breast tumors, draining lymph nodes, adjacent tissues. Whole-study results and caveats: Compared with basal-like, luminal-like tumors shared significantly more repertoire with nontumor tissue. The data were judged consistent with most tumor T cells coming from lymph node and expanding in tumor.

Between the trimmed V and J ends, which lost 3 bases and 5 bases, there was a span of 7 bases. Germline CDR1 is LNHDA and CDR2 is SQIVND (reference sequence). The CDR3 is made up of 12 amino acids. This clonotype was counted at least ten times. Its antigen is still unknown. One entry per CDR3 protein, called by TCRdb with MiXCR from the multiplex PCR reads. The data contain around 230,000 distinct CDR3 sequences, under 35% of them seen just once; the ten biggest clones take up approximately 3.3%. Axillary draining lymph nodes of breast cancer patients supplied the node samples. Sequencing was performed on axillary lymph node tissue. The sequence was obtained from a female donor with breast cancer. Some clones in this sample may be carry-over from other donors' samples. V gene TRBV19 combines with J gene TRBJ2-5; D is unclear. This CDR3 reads CASSMFRETQYF. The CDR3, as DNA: TGTGCCAGTAGTATGTTCCGGGAGACCCAGTACTTC.